The clone carrying this TCR beta chain came up many times. The sample belongs to a study of T cells after posttransplantation cyclophosphamide. This CDR3 comprises 13 residues. With 1 base removed from V and 6 bases from J, the gap between germline ends came to 11 bases. Germline CDR1 and CDR2: GTSNPN and SVGIG (reference sequence). Measured with immunoSEQ multiplex PCR; TCRdb has only the in-frame clones, and not every one. This repertoire holds approximately 24,000 clones, and none appear only once. This related bone marrow graft donor gave peripheral blood on the day of marrow donation. The sample comprised PBMCs. The origin of this receptor is a man aged 45-65 years in good health, CMV-negative, and a related stem cell transplant donor. The V call is TRBV30, the J call TRBJ2-3; the D gene is possibly TRBD1 (6 bases). Here the CDR3 DNA reads TGTGCCTGGAGTGGGCAGGGGTTGGATACGCAGTATTTT. Its protein product is CAWSGQGLDTQYF.